These 3 T cell receptor beta chains share one sample of origin, sequenced in a study of shared clonotypes between healthy human individuals. The repertoire was sequenced with immunoSEQ multiplex PCR; TCRdb's copy has only in-frame clones and lacks some. The sample consists of about 2.3 million clones, 85% to 95% of them appearing once. The sequenced sample consisted of naive CD4+ T cells from PBMCs. Subset specified: CD45RA+ positively selected. The source of these receptors is a man aged 18 to 30 in good health. Some clones in this sample may be carry-over from other donors' samples.

The rearrangement uses TRBV19 and TRBJ1-2, with a weak D call TRBD1 (5 bases). Trimming took off 1 base at V and 5 bases at J, with 14 bases between the two ends. The V gene's germline CDR1 is LNHDA and CDR2 SQIVND (reference sequence). CDR3 length equals 15 residues. The CDR3 here is CASSIGGGRLYGYTF. In nucleotides, the CDR3 is TGTGCCAGTAGTATAGGTGGGGGACGGCTTTATGGCTACACCTTC. Using reference TRBV19 and TRBJ1-2 for the parts outside the CDR3, the full variable domain is DGGITQSPKYLFRKEGQNVTLSCEQNLNHDAMYWYRQDPGQGLRLIYYSQIVNDFQKGDIAEGYSVSREKKESFPLTVTSAQKNPTAFYLCASSIGGGRLYGYTFGSGTRLTVV.

The rearrangement joins TRBV15 to TRBJ1-2, with 10 bases aligning to TRBD1. CDR1 and CDR2 (germline): LNHNV, YYDKDF (reference sequence). Losses at the gene ends were 0 bases for V and 12 bases for J; bases not matched to a gene: 4. The CDR3 runs to 13 residues. For the CDR3, the DNA is TGTGCCACCAGCAGAGACCGACAGGGGGCCCACACCTTC. This sequence encodes CATSRDRQGAHTF.

The chain combines TRBV7-9 with TRBJ1-1; D uncertain. V lost 5 bases and J lost 5, with 15 bases in between. Germline values: CDR1 SEHNR, CDR2 FQNEAQ (reference sequence). The CDR3 spans 14 residues. CDR3 in DNA: TGTGCCAGCAGCGTCGAACCGGGGAGAACTGAAGCTTTCTTT. Encoded protein: CASSVEPGRTEAFF.